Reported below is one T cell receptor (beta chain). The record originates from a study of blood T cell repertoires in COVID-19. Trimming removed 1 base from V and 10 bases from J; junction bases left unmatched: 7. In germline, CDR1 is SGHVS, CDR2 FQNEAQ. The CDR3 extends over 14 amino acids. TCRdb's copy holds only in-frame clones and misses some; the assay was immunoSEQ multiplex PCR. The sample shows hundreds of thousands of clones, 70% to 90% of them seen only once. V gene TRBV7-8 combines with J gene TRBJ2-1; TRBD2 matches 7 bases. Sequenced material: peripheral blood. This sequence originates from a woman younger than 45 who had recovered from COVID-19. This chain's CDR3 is CASSLGLGGDEQFF. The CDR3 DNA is TGTGCCAGCAGCTTAGGGTTGGGAGGGGACGAGCAGTTCTTC.